The T cell receptor beta chain described here comes from a study of T cell responses to AZD1222 COVID-19 vaccine (dated by TCRdb to the early 2020s). About the full investigation: AZD1222 recipients with second doses at about 4 weeks or about 12 weeks were pooled, because spike-specific TCR depth and breadth did not differ between schedules. Trial participants were enrolled by age into subgroups of 18-55, 56-69 and 70-plus years, and roughly 150, 30 and 60 TCR-sequenced participants, respectively, were included in these subgroups. A total of over 230 trial participants underwent TCR sequencing, of whom 207 had received two doses of AZD1222 and around 26 had received two doses of the MenACWY control vaccine.

CDR1 and CDR2, looked up from the germline V gene, are MDHEN and SYDVKM. The V end gives up 7 bases and the J end 3 bases, leaving 7 bases in the junction not matched to a gene. The CDR3 sequence holds 14 residues, the cysteine and phenylalanine included. The DNA shown is the 42-base CDR3, in frame from base 1. Worth noting for this clone: The antigen it binds to is not known. Base-call qualities are not available, and no considerably larger clone is one nucleotide away.

The CDR3 regions of human TCRbeta chains were analyzed by immunosequencing. The source study handled its data this way. Repertoire TCRs were matched against a reference library of SARS-CoV-2-specific TCRs generated with the MIRA antigen-specificity platform. Breadth meant the fraction of unique TCRs that were SARS-CoV-2-associated, whereas depth meant the fraction of total T cells that were SARS-CoV-2-associated. Using the MIRA data, each spike-specific TCR was mapped to the spike region that the TCR reacts to and placed in a CD4 or CD8 class. Log10-transformed breadth and depth values were compared by one-way ANOVA with Sidak's multiple comparisons tests. TCRdb limited this immuneACCESS table to in-frame rearrangements with V and J called. A share of clones is missing; checked studies link under half to unresolved V genes, and the rest is unexplained. V and J calls and clone size follow that table, whereas D and trimming were derived from the DNA. This sample gives some 120,000 clones in total; 90% to 95% of them show up just once. The ten most abundant clones make up approximately 7% of the sample.

The time point label, read with the paper, signifies: baseline before first vaccination. Samples from vaccinated people were obtained from the UK trials COV001 and COV002, which included a single-blind randomized controlled phase 2/3 trial of AZD1222 (ChAdOx1 nCoV-19) in healthy adults. For TCRbeta chain sequencing, PBMC samples from trial participants were taken at day 0 and at day 28 after the second dose. Paper-wide results and their limitations: A significant rise in spike-specific TCR breadth and depth was observed after two AZD1222 doses relative to day 0 and relative to MenACWY recipients. Because no day 14 peak-response samples were available, the repertoires could be characterized only after the peak T cell response. Conclusions about previously exposed vaccinees are limited because only six or seven AZD1222 recipients were SARS-CoV-2 seropositive at baseline. Participants were mostly white British, with more females than males. The authors suggested clonal diversity may have been underestimated. In the small 56-69-year group, the increase in depth fell short of significance, most likely because of low power. Nearly half of unique spike-specific TCRs reportedly recognized epitopes outside regions mutated in the B.1.351 and B.1.1.7 variants. CD4 TCRs associated with the vaccine covered the entire spike protein, and the dominant responses were in regions 160-218 and 743-854.

The sequence derives from an adult in good health. The chain is assembled from TRBV28 and TRBJ1-1; 8 of the junction bases match TRBD1. The source was peripheral blood, collected on day 0 of AZD1222 vaccination. The DNA sequence follows: TGTGCCAGCATTAATCAGGGGGCTTACACTGAAGCTTTCTTT. The encoded protein is CASINQGAYTEAFF.